The source of this T cell receptor (beta chain) is a study of blood T cell repertoires in COVID-19. The wider study: Sites across the United States, Italy and Spain contributed samples from acute and convalescent COVID-19. T cells, B-cell-depleted T cells, or PBMCs provided the cDNA or gDNA that served as material.

The V and J ends lost 8 bases and 3 bases respectively, with 17 bases between them. The V gene's germline CDR1 is SQVTM and CDR2 ANQGSEA. The CDR3 spans 13 residues. The sample holds one count of this clone. In the original analysis: Using reference gene primer amplification, nucleated cell counts were estimated. TCRdb's table, derived via immunoSEQ multiplex PCR, lists solely in-frame clones and lacks some. That table gives V, J and clone size, and the DNA gave D and trimming. This sample carries tens of thousands of clones, 85% of them seen once, and the ten largest clones take 5% to 6%. Material: peripheral blood. This chain joins TRBV29-1 and TRBJ2-7; maybe TRBD2 (7 bases). The clonotype was recovered from a man between 65 and 85 years old with acute or convalescent COVID-19. CDR3 loop: CSCRGDTIYEQYF. CDR3 in DNA: TGCAGCTGCCGGGGGGACACAATCTACGAGCAGTACTTC.